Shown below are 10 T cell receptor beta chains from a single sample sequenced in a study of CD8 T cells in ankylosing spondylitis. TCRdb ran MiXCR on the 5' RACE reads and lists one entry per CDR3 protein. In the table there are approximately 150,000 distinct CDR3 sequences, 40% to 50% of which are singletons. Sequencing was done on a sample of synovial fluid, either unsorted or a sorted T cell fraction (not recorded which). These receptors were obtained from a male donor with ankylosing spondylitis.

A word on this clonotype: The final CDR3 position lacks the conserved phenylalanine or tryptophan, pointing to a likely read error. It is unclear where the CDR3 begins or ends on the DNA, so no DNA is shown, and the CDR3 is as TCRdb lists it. CDR3 sequence: CSAPYRSL. The chain combines TRBV20-1 with TRBJ1-1; the table's D gene call, TRBD1, was not cross checked with the DNA. Germline V gene data show CDR1 as DFQATT and CDR2 as SNEGSKA (reference sequence). The CDR3 spans 8 amino acids, including both terminal residues.

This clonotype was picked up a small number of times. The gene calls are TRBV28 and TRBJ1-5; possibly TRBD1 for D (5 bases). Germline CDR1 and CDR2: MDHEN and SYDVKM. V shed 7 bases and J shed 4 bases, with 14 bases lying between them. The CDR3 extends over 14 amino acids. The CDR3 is CASKWQGWNQPQHF. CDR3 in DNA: TGTGCCAGCAAATGGCAGGGCTGGAATCAGCCCCAGCATTTT.

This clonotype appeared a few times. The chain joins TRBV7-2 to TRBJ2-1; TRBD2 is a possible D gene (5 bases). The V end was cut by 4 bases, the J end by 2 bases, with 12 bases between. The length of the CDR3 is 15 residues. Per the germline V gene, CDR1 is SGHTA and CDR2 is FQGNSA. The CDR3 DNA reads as TGTGCCAGCAGCTCACCAGGAGGTACCTACAATGAGCAGTTCTTC. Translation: CASSSPGGTYNEQFF. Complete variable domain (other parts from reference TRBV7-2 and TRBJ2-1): GAGVSQSPSNKVTEKGKDVELRCDPISGHTALYWYRQSLGQGLEFLIYFQGNSAPDKSGLPSDRFSAERTGGSVSTLTIQRTQQEDSAVYLCASSSPGGTYNEQFFGPGTRLTVL.

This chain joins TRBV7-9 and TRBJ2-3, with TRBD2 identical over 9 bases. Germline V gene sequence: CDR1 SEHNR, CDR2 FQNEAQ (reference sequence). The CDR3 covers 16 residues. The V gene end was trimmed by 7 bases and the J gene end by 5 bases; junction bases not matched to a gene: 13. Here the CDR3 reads CASNPLSGGPGDTQYF. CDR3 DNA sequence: TGTGCCAGCAATCCCCTTAGCGGGGGCCCCGGAGATACGCAGTATTTT.

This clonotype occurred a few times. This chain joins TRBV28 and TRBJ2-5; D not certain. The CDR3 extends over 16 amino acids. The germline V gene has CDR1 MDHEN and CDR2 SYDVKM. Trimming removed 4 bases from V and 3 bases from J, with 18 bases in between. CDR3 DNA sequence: TGTGCCAGCAGTTCTCTGTTCGCGGAACACGAAGAGACCCAGTACTTC. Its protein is CASSSLFAEHEETQYF.

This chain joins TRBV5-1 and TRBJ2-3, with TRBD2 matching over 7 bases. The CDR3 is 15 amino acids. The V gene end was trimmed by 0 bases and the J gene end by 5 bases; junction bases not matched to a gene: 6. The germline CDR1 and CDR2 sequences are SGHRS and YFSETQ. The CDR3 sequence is CASSLARGRGDTQYF. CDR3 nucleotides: TGCGCCAGCAGCTTGGCACGGGGGAGGGGAGATACGCAGTATTTT.

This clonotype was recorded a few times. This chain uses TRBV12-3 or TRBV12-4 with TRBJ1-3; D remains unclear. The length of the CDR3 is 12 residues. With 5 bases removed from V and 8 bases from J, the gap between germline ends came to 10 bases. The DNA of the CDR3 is TGTGCCAGCAGTCGCTGGTCGGACACCATATATTTT. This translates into CASSRWSDTIYF.

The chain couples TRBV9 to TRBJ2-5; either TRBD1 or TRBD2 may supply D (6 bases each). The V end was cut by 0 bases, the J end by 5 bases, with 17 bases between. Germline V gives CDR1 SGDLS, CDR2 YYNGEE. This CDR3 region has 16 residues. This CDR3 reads CASSVASRGREETQYF. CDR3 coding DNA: TGTGCCAGCAGCGTAGCGTCCCGGGGGCGAGAGGAGACCCAGTACTTC.

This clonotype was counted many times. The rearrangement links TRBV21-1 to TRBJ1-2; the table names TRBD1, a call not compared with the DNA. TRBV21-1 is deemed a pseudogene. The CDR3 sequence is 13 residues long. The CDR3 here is CASHLDRANGYTF. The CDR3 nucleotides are TGTGCCAGCCACTTAGACAGGGCGAATGGCTACACCTTC.

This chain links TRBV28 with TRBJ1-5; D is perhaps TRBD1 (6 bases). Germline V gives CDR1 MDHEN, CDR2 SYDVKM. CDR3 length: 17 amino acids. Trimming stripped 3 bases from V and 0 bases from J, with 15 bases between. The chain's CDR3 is CASSLYRDTHSNQPQHF. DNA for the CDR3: TGTGCCAGCAGTTTGTACCGGGACACCCATAGCAATCAGCCCCAGCATTTT.